The 5 T cell receptor beta chains below all came from one sample that was sequenced in a study of cytomegalovirus exposure and HLA in healthy donors. Primers: 60 Vbeta forward and 13 Jbeta reverse. Here immunoSEQ multiplex PCR was the method, and the copy in TCRdb shows in-frame clones only, minus some. The table has just under 95,000 clones, roughly 86% seen once. The sequenced material came from PBMCs. Receptors originate from a human donor in good health.

V usage is TRBV6-5 and J usage is TRBJ1-4, with no clear D. Deletions cut 0 bases from V and 8 bases from J, with 13 bases between. Germline-derived CDR1 and CDR2 are MNHEY and SVGAGI. This CDR3 contains 15 residues. CDR3 bases: TGTGCCAGCAGTTACTCGAGCTTCCGGCGGGAAAAACTGTTTTTT. Translation: CASSYSSFRREKLFF.

This clone was detected only a few times. The J gene is TRBJ2-6, the V gene TRBV2; 8 bases align to TRBD1. V lost 6 bases to trimming and J lost 0 bases; unmatched junction nucleotides: 1. The germline CDR1 and CDR2 sequences are SNHLY and FYNNEI. The CDR3 extends over 15 amino acids. CDR3 sequence: CASRDRDSGANVLTF. The CDR3 DNA reads TGTGCCAGCAGGGACAGGGACTCTGGGGCCAACGTCCTGACTTTC.

The rearrangement joins TRBV9 to TRBJ2-1, with D possibly TRBD1 on 6 matching bases. Per germline, CDR1 SGDLS and CDR2 YYNGEE. This CDR3 has 17 amino acids. Between the trimmed V and J ends, which lost 0 bases and 5 bases, there was a span of 18 bases. The CDR3 loop reads CASSVALDSQPNNEQFF. For the CDR3, the DNA is TGTGCCAGCAGCGTAGCTCTGGACAGTCAGCCTAACAATGAGCAGTTCTTC.

The chain couples TRBV19 to TRBJ1-5; 10 nucleotides agree with TRBD1. This CDR3 spans 16 amino acids. The V gene end was trimmed by 1 base and the J gene end by 3 bases; junction bases not matched to a gene: 3. Germline V lookup: CDR1 LNHDA, CDR2 SQIVND (reference sequence). The chain's CDR3 is CASSIGTGGFNQPQHF. The CDR3 region has the DNA TGTGCCAGTAGTATAGGGACAGGGGGGTTCAATCAGCCCCAGCATTTT.

This clone was seen a few times. The DNA of the CDR3 is TGTGCCAGCAGTTTCGACACCGGGGAGCTGTTTTTT. As protein: CASSFDTGELFF. The chain couples TRBV27 to TRBJ2-2; D uncertain. V lost 3 bases to trimming and J lost 3 bases, with 2 bases between them. The length of the CDR3 is 12 residues. Germline assignment: CDR1 MNHEY and CDR2 SMNVEV (reference sequence).